This TCR beta chain originates from a study of blood T cell repertoires in COVID-19. Whole-study context: Both acute and convalescent COVID-19 samples were obtained from the United States, Italy and Spain. Sources were T cells, B-cell-depleted T cells, or PBMCs; the material itself was cDNA or gDNA.

Original handling: Nucleated cell number was recorded as an estimate derived from reference gene primer amplification. Profiling relied on immunoSEQ multiplex PCR, and the TCRdb table lists in-frame clones only, not all of them. Clone size and the V and J calls come from that table; the DNA yielded D and trimming. Among over 65,000 clones, 82% were seen once, and the ten largest hold around 15%. Germline CDR1 MDHEN, CDR2 SYDVKM. The trim removed 4 bases at V and 6 bases at J, leaving 18 bases unmatched. The CDR3 consists of 18 residues. Sequenced material: peripheral blood. The clonotype originates from a man of 80 years or more with active COVID-19. V gene TRBV28 combines with J gene TRBJ2-5; 9 bases are shared with TRBD1. Here the CDR3 DNA reads TGTGCCAGCAGTTCGACCCCAGACAGGGGGATGTATGGGAAGACCCAGTACTTC. It is translated as CASSSTPDRGMYGKTQYF.